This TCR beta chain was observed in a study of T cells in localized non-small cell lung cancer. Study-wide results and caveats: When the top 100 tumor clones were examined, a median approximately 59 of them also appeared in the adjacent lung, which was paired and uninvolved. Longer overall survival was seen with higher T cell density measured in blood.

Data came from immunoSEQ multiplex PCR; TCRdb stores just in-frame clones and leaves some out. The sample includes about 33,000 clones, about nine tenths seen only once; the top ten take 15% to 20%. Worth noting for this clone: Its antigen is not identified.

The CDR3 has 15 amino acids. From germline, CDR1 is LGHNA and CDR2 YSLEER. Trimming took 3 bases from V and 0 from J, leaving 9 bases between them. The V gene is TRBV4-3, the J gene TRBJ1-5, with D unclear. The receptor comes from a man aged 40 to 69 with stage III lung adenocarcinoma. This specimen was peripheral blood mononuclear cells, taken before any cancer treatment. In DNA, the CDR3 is TGCGCCAGCAGCCAGTCGACATTTAGCAATCAGCCCCAGCATTTT. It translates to CASSQSTFSNQPQHF.